These 2 T cell receptor beta chains share one sample of origin, sequenced in a study of blood T cell repertoires in COVID-19. The table came from immunoSEQ multiplex PCR; TCRdb's copy has only in-frame clones and leaves some out. The table shows under 45,000 clones, with approximately 82% occurring only once. The sample consisted of peripheral blood. The receptors derive from a woman older than 75 with active or convalescent COVID-19.

CDR3 in DNA: TGCGCCAGCAGCTCACCCGGGACACGATATGGCTACACCTTC. Its translation: CASSSPGTRYGYTF. V gene TRBV5-1 combines with J gene TRBJ1-2; D perhaps matches TRBD1 (6 bases). The CDR3 sequence is 14 residues long. Germline CDR1 SGHRS, CDR2 YFSETQ. V lost 3 bases and J lost 5, with 14 bases in between.

The V and J genes are TRBV20-1 and TRBJ2-4; TRBD1 matches at 8 bases. Germline values: CDR1 DFQATT, CDR2 SNEGSKA (reference sequence). The trim removed 3 bases at V and 4 bases at J, leaving 5 bases unmatched. There are 14 residues in the CDR3. CDR3 nucleotide sequence: TGCAGTGCTAGTTCCGGGACAGGAAAAAACATTCAGTACTTC. It translates to CSASSGTGKNIQYF.